The 9 T cell receptor beta chains in this list originate from one sample, sequenced in a study of PD-1 blockade in classical Hodgkin lymphoma. The method was immunoSEQ multiplex PCR; TCRdb's version includes in-frame clones alone and lacks a portion of them. The table lists 53,000 or so clones, roughly 80% of them singletons. Following autologous stem cell transplantation, relapse occurred in every patient, and exposure to brentuximab vedotin varied. The specimen was peripheral blood mononuclear cells (PBMCs), collected at baseline. The receptors come from a human donor with classical Hodgkin lymphoma.

The count of this clone is one. The chain recombines TRBV6-6 with TRBJ2-1; D remains ambiguous. The CDR3 runs to 16 residues. The germline V gene has CDR1 MNHNY and CDR2 SVGAGI (reference sequence). The germline V and J ends were trimmed by 8 bases and 0 bases, with 17 bases remaining between them. The CDR3 region is CASGLPFPNSYNEQFF. In DNA, the CDR3 is TGTGCCAGCGGCCTTCCTTTCCCGAACTCCTACAATGAGCAGTTCTTC.

This clone appeared a single time. V is TRBV9 and J is TRBJ1-4; D gene unclear. The CDR3 sequence is 14 residues long. CDR1 SGDLS and CDR2 YYNGEE come from the germline V gene. Trimming took off 3 bases at V and 8 bases at J, with 14 bases between the two ends. In nucleotides, the CDR3 is TGTGCCAGCAGCGCGACCGTGACCGGGGAAAAACTGTTTTTT. It yields the protein CASSATVTGEKLFF.

J is TRBJ2-1 and V is TRBV27; 9 bases agree with TRBD2. With V trimmed by 4 bases and J by 4 bases, 8 bases remained unmatched. CDR1 and CDR2 from the germline V gene are MNHEY and SMNVEV (reference sequence). The CDR3 is 16 amino acids. CDR3 DNA sequence: TGTGCCAGCAGTTGGGGACTAGCAGGAAAATACAATGAGCAGTTCTTC. This translates into CASSWGLAGKYNEQFF.

The chain combines TRBV6-6 with TRBJ1-2; the D gene is possibly TRBD1 (5 bases). Germline-derived CDR1 and CDR2 are MNHNY and SVGAGI (reference sequence). V shed 6 bases and J shed 4 bases, with 9 bases lying between them. The CDR3 length is 12 residues. DNA of the CDR3: TGTGCCAGCAGAAGGGACGCCTATGGCTACACCTTC. This gives the protein CASRRDAYGYTF.

This chain uses TRBV10-3 with TRBJ2-5, with 8 bases lining up with TRBD1. The CDR3 runs to 12 residues. J was trimmed by 3 bases and V by 6 bases; bases with no gene match: 0. Germline assignment: CDR1 ENHRY and CDR2 SYGVKD. CDR3 sequence (DNA): TGTGCCATCAGGACAGGGGAAGAGACCCAGTACTTC. Protein product: CAIRTGEETQYF.

V and J are TRBV5-6 and TRBJ2-7, with 10 positions matching TRBD2. The CDR3 has 16 amino acids. The J segment lost 2 bases and the V segment lost 4 bases, leaving 9 bases of the junction unmatched. Germline assignment: CDR1 SGHDT and CDR2 YYEEEE. For the CDR3, the DNA is TGTGCCAGCAGCGGCCTGGGGCTAGCGGGGGCCTACGAGCAGTACTTC. This encodes CASSGLGLAGAYEQYF.

The chain employs TRBV18 and TRBJ1-2; tentatively, D is TRBD1 (6 bases). Germline V gene data show CDR1 as KGHSH and CDR2 as LQKENI. V was trimmed by 1 base and J by 8 bases, leaving 17 bases between them. The CDR3 is 15 amino acids. CDR3 sequence reads: CASSPLDTGSEGYTF. CDR3 bases: TGTGCCAGCTCACCACTAGATACAGGGAGCGAGGGCTACACCTTC. The full variable domain, completed using reference TRBV18 and TRBJ1-2, is NAGVMQNPRHLVRRRGQEARLRCSPMKGHSHVYWYRQLPEEGLKFMVYLQKENIIDESGMPKERFSAEFPKEGPSILRIQQVVRGDSAAYFCASSPLDTGSEGYTFGSGTRLTVV.

J is TRBJ2-2 and V is TRBV10-3; 7 bases are shared with TRBD2. The germline V gene has CDR1 ENHRY and CDR2 SYGVKD. V lost 7 bases, J lost 4 bases, and 6 bases stayed unmatched. This CDR3 has 14 amino acids. The CDR3 is CAITLVAGTGELFF. The CDR3, as DNA: TGTGCCATCACCCTCGTAGCGGGCACCGGGGAGCTGTTTTTT.

The V call is TRBV7-9, the J call TRBJ2-7; D is tentatively TRBD1 or TRBD2 (6 bases each). This CDR3 has 14 amino acids. Germline V gene data show CDR1 as SEHNR and CDR2 as FQNEAQ (reference sequence). Trimming shortened V by 4 bases and J by 7 bases, and 17 bases separated the two germline ends. The CDR3 DNA sequence: TGTGCCAGCAGCTGGGGGCTAGCGAATGGGGAGCAGTACTTC. As protein: CASSWGLANGEQYF.